This T cell receptor (beta chain) was profiled in a study of CD8 T cells in ankylosing spondylitis. Findings and caveats of the study: Some of these motif variants have turned up before, in reports on reactive arthritis synovial fluid and blood. Seemingly distinctive of ankylosing spondylitis blood was a TCR beta motif formed by eight highly homologous variants. Reports say disease-linked clones showed up significantly more in matched ankylosing spondylitis synovial fluid.

This clonotype was seen repeatedly, ten times or more. Its antigen is as yet unknown. Libraries for TCR beta were made by quantitative 5'-RACE with molecular barcodes. One entry per CDR3 protein results from TCRdb running MiXCR on the 5' RACE reads. This table has approximately 500,000 distinct CDR3 sequences, roughly 13% appearing once. V shed 4 bases and J shed 4 bases, with 16 bases lying between them. The CDR3 runs to 16 residues. V gene TRBV12-3 or TRBV12-4 combines with J gene TRBJ1-4; D may be TRBD1 (6 bases). The receptor's source is a male donor with ankylosing spondylitis. The material sequenced was blood, either unsorted or a sorted T cell fraction (not recorded which). The CDR3 DNA reads as TGTGCCAGCAGTTCCTCGGACAGAGGCCTTAATGAAAAACTGTTTTTT. Its translation: CASSSSDRGLNEKLFF.